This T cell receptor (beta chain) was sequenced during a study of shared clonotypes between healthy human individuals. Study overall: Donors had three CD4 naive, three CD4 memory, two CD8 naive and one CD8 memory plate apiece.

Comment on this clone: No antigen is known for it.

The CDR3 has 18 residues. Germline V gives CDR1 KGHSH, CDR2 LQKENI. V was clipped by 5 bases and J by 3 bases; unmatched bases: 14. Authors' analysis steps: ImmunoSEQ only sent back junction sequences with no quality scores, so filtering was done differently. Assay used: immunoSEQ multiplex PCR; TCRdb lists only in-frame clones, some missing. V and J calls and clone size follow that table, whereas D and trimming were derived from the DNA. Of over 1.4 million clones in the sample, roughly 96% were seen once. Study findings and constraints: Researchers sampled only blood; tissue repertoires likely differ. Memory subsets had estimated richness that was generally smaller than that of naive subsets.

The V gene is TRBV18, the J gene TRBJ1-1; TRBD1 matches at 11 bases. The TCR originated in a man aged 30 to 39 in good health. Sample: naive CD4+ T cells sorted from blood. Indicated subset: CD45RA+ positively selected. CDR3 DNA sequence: TGTGCCAGCTCATGGTCCGGACAGGGGGCGGCTGGAGACACTGAAGCTTTCTTT. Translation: CASSWSGQGAAGDTEAFF.